A selection of T cell receptor beta chains follows, all from one sample in a study of T-cell reconstitution after alpha-beta-depleted transplantation in children. One entry per CDR3 protein results from TCRdb running MiXCR on the PCR reads. This sample has 300,000 to 400,000 distinct CDR3 sequences, with around 15% found just once. The source was PBMCs, mostly from graft donor cells, collected 360 days after TCRalphabeta/CD19-depleted stem cell transplant. The receptors derive from a male patient between 2 and 10 years old who had a stem cell transplant for acute lymphoblastic leukemia, so the T cells may come from the graft donor. Both conserved end residues are part of each CDR3. The D gene is left open where the match is weak. Size values are once, few and many counts, or a class for expanded clones, and some rows have none.

d_call clone_size j_call v_call cdr3_aa cdr3_nt
. . TRBJ2-6 TRBV14 CASSQDEGAFSGANVLTF TGTGCCAGCAGCCAAGATGAGGGAGCGTTCTCTGGGGCCAACGTCCTGACTTTC
. few TRBJ2-3 TRBV6-5 CASSYGVGTTDTQYF TGTGCCAGCAGTTACGGTGTCGGGACCACAGATACGCAGTATTTT
. few TRBJ2-5 TRBV20-1 CSALGRNQETQYF TGCAGTGCCTTAGGACGGAACCAAGAGACCCAGTACTTC
TRBD2 . TRBJ2-5 TRBV5-6 CASSLGVASGSGETQYF TGTGCCAGCAGCTTGGGGGTTGCTAGCGGGAGTGGTGAGACCCAGTACTTC
TRBD1 many TRBJ2-7 TRBV6-5 CASRYPGQGSSYEQYF TGTGCCAGCAGGTATCCGGGACAGGGGAGCTCCTACGAGCAGTACTTC
. few TRBJ2-5 TRBV20-1 CSAPRDSGETQYF TGCAGTGCTCCCAGGGACTCGGGGGAGACCCAGTACTTC
. few TRBJ2-2 TRBV6-1 CASNSGGDTGELFF TGTGCCAGCAACTCCGGCGGGGACACCGGGGAGCTGTTTTTT
. . TRBJ2-5 TRBV4-1 CASSQVGSGETQYF TGCGCCAGCAGCCAGGTGGGGAGCGGAGAGACCCAGTACTTC
TRBD1 . TRBJ2-4 TRBV4-3 CASSRQGGYGNIQYF TGCGCCAGCAGCCGACAGGGTGGATACGGAAACATTCAGTACTTC
. . TRBJ2-2 TRBV12-3/TRBV12-4 CASSFSSNTGELFF TGTGCCAGCAGTTTTTCGTCGAACACCGGGGAGCTGTTTTTT
TRBD2 . TRBJ2-1 TRBV6-5 CASSYSGGSSYNEQFF TGTGCCAGCAGTTACTCTGGCGGGAGCTCCTACAATGAGCAGTTCTTC
TRBD1 . TRBJ2-4 TRBV5-6 CASSLGQGTDIQYF TGTGCCAGCAGCTTGGGACAGGGGACGGACATTCAGTACTTC
. many TRBJ2-1 TRBV12-3/TRBV12-4 CASRESSNEQFF TGTGCCAGCAGAGAGAGTAGCAATGAGCAGTTCTTC
. few TRBJ2-5 TRBV15 CATSRDLWGTQETQYF TGTGCCACCAGCAGAGATCTTTGGGGGACCCAAGAGACCCAGTACTTC
. few TRBJ2-6 TRBV4-3 CASSQDYSGANVLTF TGCGCCAGCAGCCAAGACTACTCTGGGGCCAACGTCCTGACTTTC
TRBD1 . TRBJ1-4 TRBV12-3/TRBV12-4 CASTIGQGAEKLFF TGTGCCAGCACTATTGGACAGGGGGCTGAAAAACTGTTTTTT
TRBD1 many TRBJ2-5 TRBV28 CASRRGLWFGQETQYF TGTGCCAGCAGAAGGGGGCTGTGGTTTGGCCAAGAGACCCAGTACTTC
. . TRBJ2-5 TRBV7-9 CASSLPGRFGETQYF TGTGCCAGCAGCTTACCTGGGAGGTTTGGTGAGACCCAGTACTTC
TRBD2 . TRBJ2-1 TRBV15 CATSRAGLAVLNEQFF TGTGCCACCAGCAGGGCCGGACTAGCGGTATTAAATGAGCAGTTCTTC
. . TRBJ1-1 TRBV20-1 CSARNRVHTEAFF TGCAGTGCTAGAAACAGGGTGCACACTGAAGCTTTCTTT
. few TRBJ1-1 TRBV4-1 CASSQGQWAEAFF TGCGCCAGCAGCCAAGGCCAGTGGGCGGAAGCTTTCTTT
TRBD2 . TRBJ2-7 TRBV4-3 CASSQELPGLAAYEQYF TGCGCCAGCAGCCAAGAGCTACCGGGACTAGCGGCCTACGAGCAGTACTTC
TRBD1 many TRBJ1-5 TRBV12-3/TRBV12-4 CASSSTGDREQPQHF TGTGCCAGCAGTTCAACGGGGGACAGAGAACAGCCCCAGCATTTT
. few TRBJ1-1 TRBV9 CASSGGGVTEAFF TGTGCCAGCAGCGGGGGTGGGGTGACTGAAGCTTTCTTT
TRBD2 few TRBJ2-3 TRBV20-1 CSADGTSEAPPDTQYF TGCAGTGCTGACGGGACTAGTGAGGCCCCCCCAGATACGCAGTATTTT
TRBD2 . TRBJ2-3 TRBV10-3 CAISGLAGADTQYF TGTGCCATCAGTGGACTAGCGGGAGCGGATACGCAGTATTTT
. . TRBJ2-6 TRBV28 CASSIWGEGGAGANVLTF TGTGCCAGCAGCATTTGGGGTGAGGGCGGAGCTGGGGCCAACGTCCTGACTTTC
. . TRBJ2-3 TRBV7-3 CASSGGQYTDTQYF TGTGCCAGCAGCGGGGGCCAGTACACAGATACGCAGTATTTT
TRBD2 . TRBJ2-1 TRBV28 CASSSSPLIAGLPELHNEQFF TGTGCCAGCAGCAGTTCCCCGCTAATAGCGGGATTACCCGAACTGCACAATGAGCAGTTCTTC